This TCR beta chain was observed in a study of cytomegalovirus exposure and HLA in healthy donors. Study results and limitations: Later on, an analysis showed TCR association rates differing by HLA locus, with DRB1 the most and HLA-C the fewest. Most TCR sequences were seen very rarely across donors, but some public TCRs occurred in many.

J lost 8 bases, V lost 3 bases, and 12 bases had no gene match. The CDR3 loop spans 15 amino acids. CDR1 is KGHSH and CDR2 is LQKENI in the germline V gene. On this clone itself: Its antigen is not identified.

The PCR contained 60 Vbeta and 13 Jbeta primers. The method was immunoSEQ multiplex PCR; TCRdb's version includes in-frame clones alone and lacks a portion of them. The sample lists approximately 160,000 clones; approximately 84% were seen once. V gene TRBV18 combines with J gene TRBJ1-2; the match to TRBD1 covers 7 bases. What was sequenced was PBMCs. The clonotype originates from a man aged 45-65 years in good health and CMV-seropositive. As DNA, the CDR3 is TGTGCCAGCTCACCCCGGGACAGCCTCGATGGCGGCTACACCTTC. Translated: CASSPRDSLDGGYTF. The whole variable domain, remainder taken from reference TRBV18 and TRBJ1-2, is NAGVMQNPRHLVRRRGQEARLRCSPMKGHSHVYWYRQLPEEGLKFMVYLQKENIIDESGMPKERFSAEFPKEGPSILRIQQVVRGDSAAYFCASSPRDSLDGGYTFGSGTRLTVV.